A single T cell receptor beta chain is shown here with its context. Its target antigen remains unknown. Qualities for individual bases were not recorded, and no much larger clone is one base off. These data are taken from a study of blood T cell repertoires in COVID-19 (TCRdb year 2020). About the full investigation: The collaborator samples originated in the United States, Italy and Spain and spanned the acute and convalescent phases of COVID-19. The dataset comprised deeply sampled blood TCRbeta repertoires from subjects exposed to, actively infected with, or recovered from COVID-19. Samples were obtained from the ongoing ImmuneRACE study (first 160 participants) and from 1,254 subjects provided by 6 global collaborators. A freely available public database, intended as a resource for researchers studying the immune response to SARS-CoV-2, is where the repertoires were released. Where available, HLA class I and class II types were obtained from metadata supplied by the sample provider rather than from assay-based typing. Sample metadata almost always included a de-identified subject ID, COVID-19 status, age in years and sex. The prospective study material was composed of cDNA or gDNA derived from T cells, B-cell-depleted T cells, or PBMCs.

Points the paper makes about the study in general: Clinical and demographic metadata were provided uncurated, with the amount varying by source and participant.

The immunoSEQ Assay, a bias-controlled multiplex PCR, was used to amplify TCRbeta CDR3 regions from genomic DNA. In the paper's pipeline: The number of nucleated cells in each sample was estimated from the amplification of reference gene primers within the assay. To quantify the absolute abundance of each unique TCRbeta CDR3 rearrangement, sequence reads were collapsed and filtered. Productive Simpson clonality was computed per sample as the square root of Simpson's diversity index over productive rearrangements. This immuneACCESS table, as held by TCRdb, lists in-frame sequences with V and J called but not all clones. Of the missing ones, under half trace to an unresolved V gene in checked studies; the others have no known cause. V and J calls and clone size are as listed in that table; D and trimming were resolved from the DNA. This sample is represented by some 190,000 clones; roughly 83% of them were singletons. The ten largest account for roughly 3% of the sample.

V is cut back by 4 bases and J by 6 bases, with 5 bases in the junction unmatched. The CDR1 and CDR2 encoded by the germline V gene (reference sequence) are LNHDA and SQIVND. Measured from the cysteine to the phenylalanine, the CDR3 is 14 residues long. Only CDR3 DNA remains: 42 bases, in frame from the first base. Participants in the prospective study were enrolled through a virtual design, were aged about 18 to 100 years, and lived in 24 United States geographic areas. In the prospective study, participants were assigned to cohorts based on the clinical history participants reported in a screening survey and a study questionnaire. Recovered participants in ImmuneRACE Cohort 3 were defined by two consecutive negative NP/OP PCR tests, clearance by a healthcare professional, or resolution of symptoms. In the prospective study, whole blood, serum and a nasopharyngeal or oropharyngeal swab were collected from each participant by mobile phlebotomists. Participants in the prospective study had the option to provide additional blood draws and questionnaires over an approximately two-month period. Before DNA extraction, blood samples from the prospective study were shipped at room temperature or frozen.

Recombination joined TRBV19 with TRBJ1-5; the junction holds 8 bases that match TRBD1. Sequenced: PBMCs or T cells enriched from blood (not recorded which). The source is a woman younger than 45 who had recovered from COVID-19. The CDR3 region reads CASSTGQVLQPQHF. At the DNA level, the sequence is TGTGCCAGTAGTACGGGACAGGTCCTTCAGCCCCAGCATTTT.